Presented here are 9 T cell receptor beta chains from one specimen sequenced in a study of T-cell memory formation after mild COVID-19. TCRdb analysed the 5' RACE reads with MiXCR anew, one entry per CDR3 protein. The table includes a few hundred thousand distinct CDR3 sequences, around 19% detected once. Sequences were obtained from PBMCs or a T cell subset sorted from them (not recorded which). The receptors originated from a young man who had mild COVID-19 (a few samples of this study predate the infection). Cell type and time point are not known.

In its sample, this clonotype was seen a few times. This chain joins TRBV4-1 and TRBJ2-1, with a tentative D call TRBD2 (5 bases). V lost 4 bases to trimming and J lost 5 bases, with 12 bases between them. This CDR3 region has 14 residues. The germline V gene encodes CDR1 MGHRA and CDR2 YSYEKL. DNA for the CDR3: TGCGCCAGCAGCCCAGACTACCCTAACAATGAGCAGTTCTTC. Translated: CASSPDYPNNEQFF.

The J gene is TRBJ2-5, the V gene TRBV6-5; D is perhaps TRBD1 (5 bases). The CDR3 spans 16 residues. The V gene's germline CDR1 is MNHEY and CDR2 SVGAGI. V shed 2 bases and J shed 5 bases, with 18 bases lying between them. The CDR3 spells CASSYEVGGSGETQYF. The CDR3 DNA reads TGTGCCAGCAGTTACGAAGTTGGTGGATCAGGGGAGACCCAGTACTTC.

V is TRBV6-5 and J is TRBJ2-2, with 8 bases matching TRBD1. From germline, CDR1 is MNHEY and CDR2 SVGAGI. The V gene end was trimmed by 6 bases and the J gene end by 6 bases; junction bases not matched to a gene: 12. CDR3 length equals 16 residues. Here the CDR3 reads CASSRPDRGRPGELFF. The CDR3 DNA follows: TGTGCCAGCAGCAGGCCCGACAGGGGACGGCCCGGGGAGCTGTTTTTT.

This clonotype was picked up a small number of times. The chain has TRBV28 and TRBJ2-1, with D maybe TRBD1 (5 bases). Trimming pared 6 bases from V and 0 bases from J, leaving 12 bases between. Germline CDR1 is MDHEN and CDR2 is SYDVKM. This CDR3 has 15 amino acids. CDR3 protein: CASSRVRDSYNEQFF. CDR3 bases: TGTGCCAGCAGCCGCGTCAGGGACTCCTACAATGAGCAGTTCTTC.

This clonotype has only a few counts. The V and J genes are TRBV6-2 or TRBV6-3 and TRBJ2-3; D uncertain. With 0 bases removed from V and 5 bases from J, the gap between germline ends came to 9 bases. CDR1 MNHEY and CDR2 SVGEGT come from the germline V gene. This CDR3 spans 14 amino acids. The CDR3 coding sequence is TGTGCCAGCAGTTACTCGAACTGGGGAGATACGCAGTATTTT. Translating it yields CASSYSNWGDTQYF.

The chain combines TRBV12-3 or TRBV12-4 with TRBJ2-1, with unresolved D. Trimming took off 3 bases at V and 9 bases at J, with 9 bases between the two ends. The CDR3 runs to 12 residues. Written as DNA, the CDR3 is TGTGCCAGCAGTTTCTCCGGGCTTGAGCAGTTCTTC. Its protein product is CASSFSGLEQFF.

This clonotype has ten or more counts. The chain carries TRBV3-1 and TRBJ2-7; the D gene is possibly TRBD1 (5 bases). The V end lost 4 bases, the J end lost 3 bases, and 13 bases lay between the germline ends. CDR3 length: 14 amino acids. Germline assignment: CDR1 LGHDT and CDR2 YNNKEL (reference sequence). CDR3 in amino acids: CASSRGSPGYEQYF. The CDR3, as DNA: TGTGCCAGCAGCCGGGGCAGTCCTGGCTACGAGCAGTACTTC.

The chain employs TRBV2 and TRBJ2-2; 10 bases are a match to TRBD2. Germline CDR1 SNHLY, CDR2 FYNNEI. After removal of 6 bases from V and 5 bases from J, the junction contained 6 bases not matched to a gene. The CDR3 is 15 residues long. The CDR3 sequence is CASSTYSGGTGELFF. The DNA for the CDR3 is TGTGCCAGCAGCACTTATAGCGGGGGGACCGGGGAGCTGTTTTTT.

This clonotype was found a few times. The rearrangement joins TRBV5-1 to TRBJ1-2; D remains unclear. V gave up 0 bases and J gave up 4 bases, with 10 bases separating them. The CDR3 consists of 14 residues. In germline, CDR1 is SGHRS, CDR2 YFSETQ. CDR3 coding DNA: TGCGCCAGCAGCTTGGACCTTCTCCTCTATGGCTACACCTTC. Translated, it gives CASSLDLLLYGYTF.